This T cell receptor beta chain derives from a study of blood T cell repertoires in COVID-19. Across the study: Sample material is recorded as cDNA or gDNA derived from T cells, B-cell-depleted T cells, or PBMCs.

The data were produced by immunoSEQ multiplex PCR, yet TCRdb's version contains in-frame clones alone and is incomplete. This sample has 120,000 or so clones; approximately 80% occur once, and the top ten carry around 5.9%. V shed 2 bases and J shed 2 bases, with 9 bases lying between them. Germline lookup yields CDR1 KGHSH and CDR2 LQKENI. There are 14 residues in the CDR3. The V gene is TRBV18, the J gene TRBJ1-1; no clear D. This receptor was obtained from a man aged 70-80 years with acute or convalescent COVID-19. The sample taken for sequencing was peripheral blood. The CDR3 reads CASSPSSYNTEAFF. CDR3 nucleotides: TGTGCCAGCTCACCATCGAGTTATAACACTGAAGCTTTCTTT.